Below, 32 T cell receptor beta chains from the same sample are listed, as sequenced in a study of T cell changes during pregnancy in multiple sclerosis. Only in-frame clones appear in the TCRdb table, and some are missing; sequencing was by immunoSEQ multiplex PCR. The profile covers 85,000 to 100,000 clones, with about 94% appearing a single time and 0.99% taken by the ten largest. The material was peripheral blood, obtained after pregnancy. These receptors all stem from a female donor with multiple sclerosis, enrolled in a pregnancy study.

The chain couples TRBV9 to TRBJ2-7; 7 positions match TRBD1. Germline values: CDR1 SGDLS, CDR2 YYNGEE. Trimming took 1 base from V and 4 from J; bases not matched to a gene: 5. This CDR3 contains 14 residues. The chain's CDR3 is CASSVSPTGYEQYF. As DNA, the CDR3 is TGTGCCAGCAGCGTATCGCCGACAGGGTACGAGCAGTACTTC.

V usage is TRBV7-2 and J usage is TRBJ2-7; 10 bases agree with TRBD1. There are 15 residues in the CDR3. Germline V gene data show CDR1 as SGHTA and CDR2 as FQGNSA. The junction had 7 bases not matched to a gene; V was cut back by 8 bases and J by 0 bases. The CDR3 nucleotides are TGTGCCAGCCTCAAGGGACAGGGGTTCTCCTACGAGCAGTACTTC. Translation: CASLKGQGFSYEQYF.

The chain employs TRBV27 and TRBJ2-1, with 9 bases aligning to TRBD1. Looked up from germline, CDR1 is MNHEY and CDR2 is SMNVEV (reference sequence). V was clipped by 4 bases and J by 7 bases; unmatched bases: 8. The CDR3 loop spans 15 amino acids. The CDR3 sequence: CASSSYRDRVNEQFF. The CDR3 nucleotides read TGTGCCAGCAGTTCATACCGGGACAGGGTAAATGAGCAGTTCTTC.

This chain connects TRBV5-4 to TRBJ2-3; D gene ambiguous. CDR3 size: 13 residues. The germline V and J ends were trimmed by 3 bases and 3 bases, with 8 bases remaining between them. The germline CDR1 and CDR2 sequences are SGHNT and YYREEE (reference sequence). The CDR3 sequence: CASSSPTTDTQYF. CDR3 DNA: TGTGCCAGCAGCTCCCCTACGACAGATACGCAGTATTTT.

The V gene is TRBV9, the J gene TRBJ2-7; D not resolved. The CDR3 is 15 amino acids. Germline loops: CDR1 SGDLS, CDR2 YYNGEE. Trimming pared 0 bases from V and 5 bases from J, leaving 15 bases between. The CDR3 sequence is CASSVEAQPLDEQYF. The DNA of the CDR3 is TGTGCCAGCAGCGTAGAGGCTCAGCCCCTAGACGAGCAGTACTTC.

The CDR3 region is CASSLFNGMGYTF. In nucleotides, the CDR3 is TGTGCCAGCAGTTTATTCAACGGGATGGGCTACACCTTC. This chain joins TRBV28 and TRBJ1-2, with D unresolved. CDR1 and CDR2 (germline): MDHEN, SYDVKM. V was pared by 1 base and J by 8 bases, with 11 bases between. The CDR3 sequence is 13 residues long.

The chain uses TRBV7-6 and TRBJ2-7, with 10 bases matching TRBD1. The germline V gene encodes CDR1 SGHVS and CDR2 FNYEAQ. With V trimmed by 6 bases and J by 5 bases, 10 bases remained unmatched. There are 15 residues in the CDR3. This chain's CDR3 is CASSPSGTGDHEQYF. The CDR3 DNA is TGTGCCAGCAGTCCCTCCGGGACAGGGGACCACGAGCAGTACTTC.

This clone was detected once. This chain links TRBV30 with TRBJ2-5, with 8 bases fitting TRBD1. The trim removed 1 base at V and 7 bases at J, leaving 5 bases unmatched. CDR1 and CDR2 from the germline V gene are GTSNPN and SVGIG (reference sequence). The CDR3 runs to 13 residues. This chain's CDR3 is CAWSEGGTGTQYF. The CDR3 DNA is TGTGCCTGGAGTGAAGGCGGGACAGGGACCCAGTACTTC.

This sequence joins TRBV27 and TRBJ2-7; maybe TRBD2 (6 bases). Germline-derived CDR1 and CDR2 are MNHEY and SMNVEV (reference sequence). The CDR3 has 14 amino acids. V lost 2 bases and J lost 0, with 8 bases in between. CDR3 region: CASSLMGGSYEQYF. CDR3 sequence (DNA): TGTGCCAGCAGTTTAATGGGGGGCTCCTACGAGCAGTACTTC.

The chain joins TRBV6-1 to TRBJ2-7; 10 bases align to TRBD1. Looked up from germline, CDR1 is MNHNS and CDR2 is SASEGT. The CDR3 extends over 14 amino acids. The trim removed 6 bases at V and 4 bases at J, leaving 6 bases unmatched. CDR3 region: CASSPDRGRYEQYF. In DNA form, the CDR3 reads TGTGCCAGCAGCCCTGACAGGGGGCGATACGAGCAGTACTTC.

CDR3 sequence: CASSLRGTEAFF. CDR3 coding DNA: TGTGCCAGCAGCTTAAGAGGGACTGAAGCTTTCTTT. The chain uses TRBV5-8 and TRBJ1-1; D not certain. Germline CDR1 and CDR2: SGHTS and YDEGEE. This CDR3 contains 12 residues. V shed 2 bases and J shed 5 bases, with 7 bases lying between them.

This chain joins TRBV30 and TRBJ2-7, with TRBD1 matching 10 bases. V lost 1 base and J lost 4; bases outside the gene matches: 4. The CDR3 has 14 residues. Per germline, CDR1 GTSNPN and CDR2 SVGIG (reference sequence). DNA of the CDR3: TGTGCCTGGAGTGCTGACAGGGGGCCGTACGAGCAGTACTTC. Encoded protein: CAWSADRGPYEQYF.

The chain uses TRBV5-4 and TRBJ2-2; 7 bases match TRBD2. The trim removed 1 base at V and 3 bases at J, leaving 6 bases unmatched. Per the germline V gene, CDR1 is SGHNT and CDR2 is YYREEE (reference sequence). This CDR3 contains 16 residues. The CDR3: CASSLTPSGHTGELFF. The CDR3 DNA sequence: TGTGCCAGCAGCTTGACCCCTAGCGGACACACCGGGGAGCTGTTTTTT. The variable domain in full, completed from reference TRBV5-4 and TRBJ2-2, reads ETGVTQSPTHLIKTRGQQVTLRCSSQSGHNTVSWYQQALGQGPQFIFQYYREEENGRGNFPPRFSGLQFPNYSSELNVNALELDDSALYLCASSLTPSGHTGELFFGEGSRLTVL.

This rearrangement joins TRBV9 to TRBJ2-1, with a tentative D call TRBD2 (6 bases). The V and J ends lost 4 bases and 7 bases respectively, with 9 bases between them. The CDR3 sequence is 12 residues long. Per germline, CDR1 SGDLS and CDR2 YYNGEE. The CDR3 DNA reads TGTGCCAGCAGCCCGACTAGGAATGAGCAGTTCTTC. Translated: CASSPTRNEQFF. Full variable domain (remainder filled in from reference TRBV9 and TRBJ2-1): DSGVTQTPKHLITATGQRVTLRCSPRSGDLSVYWYQQSLDQGLQFLIQYYNGEERAKGNILERFSAQQFPDLHSELNLSSLELGDSALYFCASSPTRNEQFFGPGTRLTVL.

V is TRBV15 and J is TRBJ2-7; 10 positions match TRBD1. V lost 0 bases and J lost 7; bases outside the gene matches: 12. Looked up from germline, CDR1 is LNHNV and CDR2 is YYDKDF (reference sequence). The CDR3 covers 17 residues. CDR3: CATSRDPGTGASGEQYF. CDR3 nucleotides: TGTGCCACCAGCAGAGATCCCGGGACAGGGGCTTCAGGGGAGCAGTACTTC.

The genes are TRBV4-1 and TRBJ2-7; 10 bases are shared with TRBD2. The CDR3 has 16 residues. CDR1 and CDR2 from the germline V gene are MGHRA and YSYEKL. Unmatched junction bases numbered 9, after V lost 1 base and J lost 6 bases. The CDR3 region has the DNA TGCGCCAGCAGCCAAGTCTTCAGCGGGAGGGCCGGCGAGCAGTACTTC. Its translation is CASSQVFSGRAGEQYF.

The chain joins TRBV7-3 to TRBJ2-3; 8 bases map to TRBD2. The germline CDR1 and CDR2 sequences are SGHTA and FQGTGA. The CDR3 spans 16 residues. After removal of 5 bases from V and 2 bases from J, the junction contained 9 bases not matched to a gene. CDR3: CASSRTGGKYTDTQYF. Written as DNA, the CDR3 is TGTGCCAGCAGCCGCACGGGGGGGAAATACACAGATACGCAGTATTTT. Full variable domain (rest looked up from reference TRBV7-3 and TRBJ2-3): GAGVSQTPSNKVTEKGKYVELRCDPISGHTALYWYRQSLGQGPEFLIYFQGTGAADDSGLPNDRFFAVRPEGSVSTLKIQRTERGDSAVYLCASSRTGGKYTDTQYFGPGTRLTVL.

The V and J genes are TRBV5-6 and TRBJ2-7, with TRBD2 matching 8 bases. The junction had 6 bases not matched to a gene; V was cut back by 4 bases and J by 6 bases. Per the germline V gene, CDR1 is SGHDT and CDR2 is YYEEEE. The CDR3 is 13 residues long. The DNA for the CDR3 is TGTGCCAGCAGCATAGGACTAGCCGTCGAGCAGTACTTC. Its protein product is CASSIGLAVEQYF.

This rearrangement joins TRBV6-6 to TRBJ1-5; a possible D gene is TRBD1 (5 bases). Germline-derived CDR1 and CDR2 are MNHNY and SVGAGI (reference sequence). The length of the CDR3 is 15 residues. Trimming pared 0 bases from V and 5 bases from J, leaving 11 bases between. The CDR3 loop is CASSYSAGLYQPQHF. The DNA for the CDR3 is TGTGCCAGCAGTTACTCAGCAGGGTTATATCAGCCCCAGCATTTT.

CDR3 DNA sequence: TGTGCCAGCAGTGACTCGATACTAGCGGGAGGGCCGGATGAGCAGTTCTTC. Protein sequence: CASSDSILAGGPDEQFF. V usage is TRBV6-4 and J usage is TRBJ2-1; 13 bases fit TRBD2. Losses at the gene ends were 0 bases for V and 8 bases for J; bases not matched to a gene: 7. The germline CDR1 and CDR2 sequences are MRHNA and SNTAGT. The CDR3 has 17 residues.

Of note for this clone: This CDR3 is also generated by other DNA sequences in the sample. The J gene is TRBJ2-2, the V gene TRBV13, with D perhaps matching TRBD1 (5 bases). Trimming shortened V by 1 base and J by 5 bases, and 5 bases separated the two germline ends. Per the germline V gene, CDR1 is PRHDT and CDR2 is FYEKMQ (reference sequence). CDR3 length: 13 amino acids. CDR3 in DNA: TGTGCCAGCAGCTTAGCAGGGACCGGGGAGCTGTTTTTT. Encoded protein: CASSLAGTGELFF.

This clone was counted a single time. V gene TRBV30 combines with J gene TRBJ1-2, with 11 nucleotides matching TRBD1. The germline V gene encodes CDR1 GTSNPN and CDR2 SVGIG (reference sequence). This CDR3 is 15 amino acids long. The junction had 6 bases not matched to a gene; V was cut back by 0 bases and J by 6 bases. Here the CDR3 reads CAWSVHGQGANGYTF. CDR3 coding DNA: TGTGCCTGGAGTGTACATGGACAGGGGGCGAATGGCTACACCTTC.

The chain combines TRBV10-1 with TRBJ2-7; 13 bases align to TRBD2. The CDR3 loop spans 17 amino acids. Unmatched junction bases numbered 8, after V lost 4 bases and J lost 2 bases. CDR1 is WNHNN and CDR2 is SYGVQD in the germline V gene (reference sequence). The CDR3 reads CASSGTSGSPETYEQYF. The DNA of the CDR3 is TGCGCCAGCAGTGGGACTAGCGGGAGTCCTGAAACCTACGAGCAGTACTTC.

CDR3 amino acids: CASSQDNFDTGELFF. CDR3 nucleotides: TGCGCCAGCAGCCAAGATAACTTTGACACCGGGGAGCTGTTTTTT. This chain connects TRBV4-1 to TRBJ2-2; D is ambiguous. Per germline, CDR1 MGHRA and CDR2 YSYEKL. V lost 0 bases to trimming and J lost 3 bases, with 8 bases between them. The CDR3 sequence is 15 residues long.

The chain combines TRBV5-5 with TRBJ2-1, with TRBD2 identical over 9 bases. The CDR3 contains 16 residues. Trimming took 5 bases from V and 2 from J; bases not matched to a gene: 8. Per germline, CDR1 SGHKS and CDR2 YYEKEE (reference sequence). CDR3 residues: CASRYRIAGAYNEQFF. The CDR3 nucleotides read TGTGCCAGCAGATACCGAATAGCGGGAGCCTACAATGAGCAGTTCTTC.

The chain has TRBV6-5 and TRBJ1-1; D remains ambiguous. The length of the CDR3 is 15 residues. V lost 0 bases and J 2 bases, leaving 10 bases between the germline ends. Germline values: CDR1 MNHEY, CDR2 SVGAGI. In nucleotides, the CDR3 is TGTGCCAGCAGTTACTCGAGACAAGATAACACTGAAGCTTTCTTT. Translating gives CASSYSRQDNTEAFF.

J is TRBJ2-7 and V is TRBV6-5; perhaps TRBD1 as D (6 bases). The V end was cut by 0 bases, the J end by 4 bases, with 16 bases between. Per the germline V gene, CDR1 is MNHEY and CDR2 is SVGAGI. The CDR3 consists of 16 residues. In DNA form, the CDR3 reads TGTGCCAGCAGTTACTCGGGCCTTGGACAGCTTTACGAGCAGTACTTC. Translation: CASSYSGLGQLYEQYF.

This clone was picked up one time. This chain joins TRBV7-8 and TRBJ2-1; D is uncertain. Trimming stripped 1 base from V and 6 bases from J, with 4 bases between. The CDR3 runs to 12 residues. The germline V gene has CDR1 SGHVS and CDR2 FQNEAQ. The DNA for the CDR3 is TGTGCCAGCAGCTTAGTCGGCAATGAGCAGTTCTTC. Protein: CASSLVGNEQFF.

The chain carries TRBV6-5 and TRBJ1-1; possible D gene TRBD1, 5 bases. Per germline, CDR1 MNHEY and CDR2 SVGAGI. Trimming stripped 3 bases from V and 11 bases from J, with 19 bases between. The length of the CDR3 is 14 residues. CDR3 region: CASSYDPGLTNAFF. The CDR3 nucleotides read TGTGCCAGCAGTTATGATCCAGGGTTAACGAACGCTTTCTTT.

The V gene is TRBV21-1, the J gene TRBJ2-5; the DNA was not compared with TRBD1, the D call given in the table. TRBV21-1 is a known pseudogene. The CDR3 consists of 11 residues. CDR3 loop: CAPGTVETQYF. Here the CDR3 DNA reads TGTGCCCCGGGGACAGTAGAGACCCAGTACTTC.

The chain has TRBV19 and TRBJ1-5, with no clear D. The CDR3 covers 16 residues. Germline V gives CDR1 LNHDA, CDR2 SQIVND (reference sequence). V was cut by 3 bases and J by 3 bases, with 15 bases left in between. The CDR3 nucleotides read TGTGCCAGTAGTATGTCATGGGAGGTGGACAATCAGCCCCAGCATTTT. Translation: CASSMSWEVDNQPQHF.

The J gene is TRBJ2-7, the V gene TRBV11-2, with TRBD1 matching over 11 bases. V shed 4 bases, J shed 4 bases, and the junction held 3 bases outside the gene matches. CDR3 length: 14 amino acids. Per the germline V gene, CDR1 is SGHAT and CDR2 is FQNNGV. The CDR3 nucleotides are TGTGCCAGCAGCTCTGGGACAGGGGGGTACGAGCAGTACTTC. As protein: CASSSGTGGYEQYF.